This is a list of T cell receptor beta chains from one sample in a study of T cell responses to AZD1222 COVID-19 vaccine. Repertoires were generated with immunoSEQ multiplex PCR, while TCRdb's copy carries only in-frame clones and drops some. The sample lists about 53,000 clones, roughly 89% occurring once. Specimen: peripheral blood, collected 28 days after the second AZD1222 dose. Receptor source: an adult who received the AZD1222 COVID-19 vaccine. The CDR3 runs from the conserved cysteine through the conserved F or W. Fields, in order: clone size, V gene, D gene, J gene, CDR3 DNA, CDR3 protein. D genes are given only for firm matches. Rows may omit the clone size; those that give it use once, few, many or a size class.

few	TRBV21-1	-	TRBJ2-7	TGTGCCAGCGTAATAGCGGGATGGTCCTACGAGCAGTACTTC	CASVIAGWSYEQYF
-	TRBV28	-	TRBJ1-1	TGTGCCAGCAGTTTTAGAGGGGGTACAGCTTTCTTT	CASSFRGGTAFF
-	TRBV15	-	TRBJ1-1	TGTGCCACCAGCAAAGGGCCCGGCACTGAAGCTTTCTTT	CATSKGPGTEAFF
-	TRBV5-3	-	TRBJ2-7	TGTGCCAGAAGCTTGCCGGGACCCCGGACCATCTACGAGCAGTACTTC	CARSLPGPRTIYEQYF
-	TRBV29-1	-	TRBJ1-1	TGCAGCGTGTCAGACGGTAACACTGAAGCTTTCTTT	CSVSDGNTEAFF
-	TRBV27	-	TRBJ1-4	TGTGCCAGCAGTCGAGAGGTAAATGAAAAACTGTTTTTT	CASSREVNEKLFF
-	TRBV27	-	TRBJ2-3	TGTGCCAGCAGTTCAGTCACAGATACGCAGTATTTT	CASSSVTDTQYF
-	TRBV2	-	TRBJ2-1	TGTGCCAGCTGGGACTCCTACAATGAGCAGTTCTTC	CASWDSYNEQFF
-	TRBV7-9	TRBD2	TRBJ2-3	TGTGCCATCCTCCCTAGCGGGAGGGCCACAGATACGCAGTATTTT	CAILPSGRATDTQYF
-	TRBV19	TRBD1	TRBJ2-1	TGTGCCAGTAGTATCCCCCCAGGGGGCGAGCAGTTCTTC	CASSIPPGGEQFF
-	TRBV6-5	-	TRBJ1-6	TGTGCCAGTCGGCCCCCCCTCTTAGAATCACCCCTCCACTTT	CASRPPLLESPLHF
-	TRBV5-3	TRBD1	TRBJ2-7	TGTGCCAGAAGCCGGGACAGGGCCCCCTACGAGCAGTACTTC	CARSRDRAPYEQYF
-	TRBV28	-	TRBJ1-1	TGTGCCAGCAGTTTTGCCCGGGAGAACACTGAAGCTTTCTTT	CASSFARENTEAFF
once	TRBV6-5	-	TRBJ2-5	TGTGCCAGCAGTACCCCGGGTGGGAGGACCCAGTACTTC	CASSTPGGRTQYF
-	TRBV28	TRBD2	TRBJ2-7	TGTGCCAGCAGTCCGAGACTAGCGGGAGCCCACGAGCAGTACTTC	CASSPRLAGAHEQYF
-	TRBV28	TRBD1	TRBJ1-1	TGTGCCAGTTCACAGGGGGTTTACACTGAAGCTTTCTTT	CASSQGVYTEAFF
few	TRBV30	TRBD1	TRBJ2-5	TGTGCCTGGCGAACCGGGACAGGGCCAGAGACCCAGTACTTC	CAWRTGTGPETQYF
-	TRBV12-3/TRBV12-4	-	TRBJ1-1	TGTGCCAGCAGTTTGGGTGTTTCCGTGGAAGCTTTCTTT	CASSLGVSVEAFF
-	TRBV6-5	TRBD1	TRBJ2-5	TGTGCCAGCAGCCCCCCCGGGACAGGGCGGAAGACCCAGTACTTC	CASSPPGTGRKTQYF
once	TRBV5-8	TRBD1	TRBJ2-7	TGTGCCAGCAGCTCCACAGGGGGCCGTCCCTACGAGCAGTACTTC	CASSSTGGRPYEQYF
once	TRBV5-1	TRBD1	TRBJ1-2	TGCGCCAGCAGCCTCCGGGACAGGCCAGGGTATGGCTACACCTTC	CASSLRDRPGYGYTF
-	TRBV5-4	-	TRBJ2-7	TGTGCCAGCAGTATGGCCGGGTTCGTCGAGCAGTACTTC	CASSMAGFVEQYF
-	TRBV5-6	-	TRBJ1-3	TGTGCCAGCAGCTTGGGGTCCCTGAGCGGAAACACCATATATTTT	CASSLGSLSGNTIYF
once	TRBV7-8	TRBD2	TRBJ2-7	TGTGCCAGCAGCGACTATAGCGGGAAAGGGGACGAGCAGTACTTC	CASSDYSGKGDEQYF
-	TRBV7-9	-	TRBJ1-6	TGTGCCAGCAGCAGCCTTGGAGGGAGTAATTCACCCCTCCACTTT	CASSSLGGSNSPLHF
-	TRBV19	-	TRBJ2-3	TGTGCCAGTAGCGGGAACTTGGATACGCAGTATTTT	CASSGNLDTQYF
-	TRBV2	-	TRBJ2-3	TGTGCCAGCAGTGGAGGGCCGGGTACGCAGTATTTT	CASSGGPGTQYF
-	TRBV5-1	-	TRBJ2-5	TGCGCCAGCAGACGAGGGGAAGAGACCCAGTACTTC	CASRRGEETQYF
once	TRBV28	-	TRBJ1-2	TGTGCCAGCAGTTTACAGGGGCGAAGGGGCTACACCTTC	CASSLQGRRGYTF
-	TRBV5-4	-	TRBJ2-1	TGTGCCAGCAGCTTGGCGGGGGCTCCTATCAATGAGCAGTTCTTC	CASSLAGAPINEQFF
-	TRBV5-1	-	TRBJ1-4	TGCGCCAGCAGTTCGGGGGCGACTAATGAAAAACTGTTTTTT	CASSSGATNEKLFF
once	TRBV5-1	-	TRBJ1-2	TGCGCCAGCAGCCCGGCTGGTTACTATGGCTACACCTTC	CASSPAGYYGYTF
-	TRBV7-9	-	TRBJ1-1	TGTGCCAGCAGCTTTTCCACGAATTTGGAAGCTTTCTTT	CASSFSTNLEAFF
-	TRBV6-4	-	TRBJ2-2	TGTGCCAGCAGTGAAGGGAACACCGGGGAGCTGTTTTTT	CASSEGNTGELFF
-	TRBV7-3	-	TRBJ2-3	TGTGCCAGCAGCTTATACAGCACTAGCACAGATACGCAGTATTTT	CASSLYSTSTDTQYF
once	TRBV7-2	-	TRBJ2-7	TGTGCCAGCAGCTTAGTGGGGGGGACATCCTACGAGCAGTACTTC	CASSLVGGTSYEQYF
once	TRBV19	TRBD1	TRBJ2-5	TGTGCCAGTAGTGGGGACAGGGTTCAAGAGACCCAGTACTTC	CASSGDRVQETQYF